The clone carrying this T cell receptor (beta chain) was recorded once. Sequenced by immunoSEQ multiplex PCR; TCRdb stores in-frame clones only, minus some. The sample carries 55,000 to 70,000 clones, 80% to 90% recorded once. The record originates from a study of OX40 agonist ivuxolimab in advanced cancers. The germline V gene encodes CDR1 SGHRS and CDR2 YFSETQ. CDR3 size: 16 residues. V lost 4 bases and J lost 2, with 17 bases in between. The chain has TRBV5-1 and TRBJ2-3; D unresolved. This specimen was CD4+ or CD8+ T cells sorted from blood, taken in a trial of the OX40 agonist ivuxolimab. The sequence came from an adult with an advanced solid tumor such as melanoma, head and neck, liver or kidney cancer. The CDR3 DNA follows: TGCGCCAGCAGCCAAACTTCGGCAGCACCCACAGATACGCAGTATTTT. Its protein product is CASSQTSAAPTDTQYF.